The entry that follows covers one T cell receptor beta chain sequence. Authors' processing steps: Amplified reference gene primers provided the basis for estimating nucleated cell counts. Repertoires were generated with immunoSEQ multiplex PCR, while TCRdb's copy carries only in-frame clones and drops some. V, J and clone size are taken as reported in that table, and D and trimming were inferred from the DNA itself. The table records about 430,000 clones, roughly 90% of them present only once. The data originate from a study of blood T cell repertoires in COVID-19. Study at large: Researchers got acute and convalescent COVID-19 samples from the United States, Italy and Spain. Nucleic acid was either cDNA or gDNA, and it came from T cells, B-cell-depleted T cells, or PBMCs.

The cohort comprised adults aged 18 to 89 years residing in under 30 US areas. Sequencing was performed on PBMCs or T cells enriched from blood (not recorded which). The origin of this receptor is a woman younger than 45 with acute COVID-19.

CDR3 DNA sequence: TGTGCCAGCAGCACTAACAGGGACGAGCAGTACTTC. Encoded protein: CASSTNRDEQYF. This rearrangement joins TRBV6-6 to TRBJ2-7, with D possibly being TRBD1 (6 bases). V lost 6 bases, J lost 5 bases, and 11 bases lay in between. The CDR3 loop spans 12 amino acids. The germline V gene encodes CDR1 MNHNY and CDR2 SVGAGI (reference sequence).